The 11 T cell receptor beta chains given below trace back to one sample, sequenced in a study of a mutant IDH1 vaccine in newly diagnosed glioma. Sequencing used immunoSEQ multiplex PCR; TCRdb keeps in-frame clones, though not all of them. The sample contains about 23,000 clones, approximately 81% of which appear only once. These receptors lack a known antigen. Time point specified: week 47, end of study. Alongside topical imiquimod, each dose of vaccine comprised 300 ug of mutant IDH1 20-mer peptide. The sequencing here drew on PBMCs, taken from a glioma patient whose treatment included an IDH1 peptide vaccine. All receptors derive from a middle-aged man with glioma.

The V and J genes are TRBV5-1 and TRBJ2-7, with 8 bases that match TRBD2. The CDR3 loop spans 15 amino acids. Unmatched junction bases numbered 12, after V lost 4 bases and J lost 6 bases. From germline, CDR1 is SGHRS and CDR2 YFSETQ. The CDR3 region is CASSTSGTRLVEQYF. CDR3 coding DNA: TGCGCCAGCAGCACCTCCGGGACTAGACTCGTCGAGCAGTACTTC.

The chain carries TRBV28 and TRBJ2-7; D gene unclear. CDR3 length: 14 residues. V lost 3 bases, J lost 2 bases, and 11 bases lay in between. The V gene's germline CDR1 is MDHEN and CDR2 SYDVKM. CDR3 sequence: CASSFTVGTYEQYF. Written as DNA, the CDR3 is TGTGCCAGCAGTTTCACGGTGGGAACCTACGAGCAGTACTTC.

This sequence joins TRBV15 and TRBJ1-1; TRBD1 is a possible D gene (5 bases). The CDR3 has 15 residues. Germline loops: CDR1 LNHNV, CDR2 YYDKDF (reference sequence). V dropped 1 base and J dropped 2 bases, with 11 bases sitting between them. CDR3 sequence (DNA): TGTGCCACCAGCAGAGTCCTAACAGGAAACACTGAAGCTTTCTTT. Translated, it gives CATSRVLTGNTEAFF.

This clone occurred a few times. DNA for the CDR3: TGTGCCAGCAGTGCGCAGGGGGCTGGGGCCAACGTCCTGACTTTC. This translates into CASSAQGAGANVLTF. The chain uses TRBV6-1 and TRBJ2-6; 7 nucleotides align to TRBD1. The CDR3 consists of 15 residues. The V gene end was trimmed by 4 bases and the J gene end by 2 bases; junction bases not matched to a gene: 2. Germline CDR1 and CDR2: MNHNS and SASEGT.

The chain is built from TRBV27 and TRBJ2-2, with 12 positions matching TRBD2. The V segment lost 5 bases and the J segment 4 bases; nucleotides outside the gene matches: 5. The germline V gene has CDR1 MNHEY and CDR2 SMNVEV (reference sequence). CDR3 length equals 16 residues. Here the CDR3 reads CASSEGLAGRTGELFF. The CDR3, as DNA: TGTGCCAGCAGTGAGGGACTAGCGGGCCGCACCGGGGAGCTGTTTTTT.

The J gene is TRBJ2-4, the V gene TRBV6-5; tentative D call: TRBD2 (7 bases). In germline, CDR1 is MNHEY, CDR2 SVGAGI. This CDR3 is built from 14 residues. Between the trimmed V and J ends, which lost 5 bases and 8 bases, there was a span of 16 bases. CDR3 coding DNA: TGTGCCAGCAGTAACCTCCGGGGGGCGGACATTCAGTACTTC. Its translation: CASSNLRGADIQYF.

The rearrangement uses TRBV4-2 and TRBJ2-3, with D possibly matching TRBD1 (5 bases). Germline assignment: CDR1 LGHNA and CDR2 YNFKEQ. This CDR3 contains 18 residues. V lost 4 bases and J lost 0, with 20 bases in between. CDR3 DNA sequence: TGTGCCAGCAGCCTTCAAGGAATGACAGACACTAGCACAGATACGCAGTATTTT. Translation: CASSLQGMTDTSTDTQYF.

V and J are TRBV25-1 and TRBJ2-5; D not certain. The CDR3 runs to 14 residues. Germline V lookup: CDR1 MGHDK, CDR2 SYGVNS. V was shortened by 2 bases and J by 1 base, with 8 bases between the two germline ends. This CDR3 is CASSEKFFQETQYF. The CDR3, as DNA: TGTGCCAGCAGTGAAAAGTTTTTCCAAGAGACCCAGTACTTC. The variable domain in full, completed from reference TRBV25-1 and TRBJ2-5, reads EADIYQTPRYLVIGTGKKITLECSQTMGHDKMYWYQQDPGMELHLIHYSYGVNSTEKGDLSSESTVSRIRTEHFPLTLESARPSHTSQYLCASSEKFFQETQYFGPGTRLLVL.

This rearrangement joins TRBV7-8 to TRBJ1-4; D is uncertain. V was trimmed by 2 bases and J by 7 bases, leaving 20 bases between them. The germline V gene has CDR1 SGHVS and CDR2 FQNEAQ. The CDR3 length is 17 residues. CDR3 loop: CASSLNGAGRLIEKLFF. The CDR3 DNA is TGTGCCAGCAGCTTAAACGGAGCTGGGAGACTTATTGAAAAACTGTTTTTT.

This chain connects TRBV7-2 to TRBJ2-7, with TRBD2 matching over 7 bases. Germline V CDR1 and CDR2: SGHTA, FQGNSA. The ends lost 6 bases at V and 3 bases at J; junction bases unmatched: 8. The CDR3 length is 14 residues. The CDR3 spells CASRDETSSYEQYF. The CDR3 nucleotides read TGTGCCAGCAGGGACGAGACTAGCAGCTACGAGCAGTACTTC.

The chain links TRBV5-4 to TRBJ2-7, with TRBD1 as a possible D gene (5 bases). The CDR3 runs to 13 residues. Germline V gene sequence: CDR1 SGHNT, CDR2 YYREEE (reference sequence). V was pared by 2 bases and J by 2 bases, with 8 bases between. The CDR3 here is CASSFQGTYEQYF. CDR3 nucleotide sequence: TGTGCCAGCAGCTTCCAGGGTACCTACGAGCAGTACTTC.